This paragraph covers one T cell receptor beta chain sequence. The entry originates in a study of brain T cells in children with intractable seizures. The V and J ends lost 8 bases and 4 bases respectively, with 12 bases between them. The CDR3 has 13 amino acids. Per germline, CDR1 SGHTA and CDR2 FQGTGA. Profiled with immunoSEQ multiplex PCR; TCRdb holds only in-frame clones, not every one. The data contain around 80,000 clones, more than 75% of them seen just once; the ten biggest clones take up 20% to 25%. The clonotype comes from a girl aged 2 to 10 with Rasmussen encephalitis and intractable seizures. The chain carries TRBV7-3 and TRBJ1-5; D not resolved. Sequences were derived from peripheral blood, sampled at surgery. In DNA, the CDR3 is TGTGCCAGCGCCCGGGGTACGAATCAGCCCCAGCATTTT. This codes for CASARGTNQPQHF.